A single sample is the source of the 2 T cell receptor beta chains below, sequenced in a study of T cells after yellow fever vaccination. TCRdb recomputed calls from the 5' RACE reads with MiXCR, one row per CDR3 protein. This sample yields approximately 120,000 distinct CDR3 sequences, of which approximately 16% are seen a single time; about 42% belongs to the top ten. The material was CD8+ T cells sorted from PBMCs, obtained 5 days after the yellow fever booster vaccination. These receptors originate from a man between 18 and 35 years old who received the YFV17D yellow fever vaccine.

V is TRBV29-1 and J is TRBJ1-3; D might be TRBD1 (6 bases). The CDR3 totals 13 residues. V lost 7 bases and J 0 bases, leaving 10 bases between the germline ends. The germline gives CDR1 SQVTM, CDR2 ANQGSEA. CDR3 loop: CSGQQGSGNTIYF. Here the CDR3 DNA reads TGCAGCGGGCAACAGGGCTCTGGAAACACCATATATTTT.

The chain is built from TRBV12-3 or TRBV12-4 and TRBJ1-1; TRBD1 matches 8 bases. Trimming cost V 6 bases and J 3 bases; bases outside gene matches: 18. CDR3 length: 18 residues. In DNA, the CDR3 is TGTGCCAGCAGCTCCAAGGACAGGGTGATCCCTGAACACACTGAAGCTTTCTTT. It specifies CASSSKDRVIPEHTEAFF.